The 2 T cell receptor beta chains in this list originate from one sample, sequenced in a study of identifying expanded T cells in peripheral blood. Using immunoSEQ multiplex PCR, the repertoire was profiled, and TCRdb retains in-frame clones only, with some absent. The sample contains some 96,000 clones, approximately 88% of which appear only once. Material for sequencing was blood. The receptors were sampled from a person aged 18-70 years in good health.

The V gene is TRBV12-5, the J gene TRBJ2-5; a weak D match, TRBD1 (6 bases). The V gene lost 4 bases and the J gene lost 7 bases, with 25 bases spanning the gap. This CDR3 has 17 amino acids. Germline loops: CDR1 LGHNT, CDR2 FRNRAP. In DNA form, the CDR3 reads TGTGCTAGTGGTTCGCCAGGGGTGGGGCCCTTTGGAGGGACCCAGTACTTC. It codes for CASGSPGVGPFGGTQYF. Full variable domain (rest looked up from reference TRBV12-5 and TRBJ2-5): DARVTQTPRHKVTEMGQEVTMRCQPILGHNTVFWYRQTMMQGLELLAYFRNRAPLDDSGMPKDRFSAEMPDATLATLKIQPSEPRDSAVYFCASGSPGVGPFGGTQYFGPGTRLLVL.

This rearrangement joins TRBV5-1 to TRBJ1-2; the D gene is possibly TRBD1 (5 bases). Germline values: CDR1 SGHRS, CDR2 YFSETQ. Trimming took off 6 bases at V and 0 bases at J, with 24 bases between the two ends. There are 18 residues in the CDR3. The CDR3 DNA follows: TGCGCCAGCACCCAGGGAGCCTCCAGGGTACAATCTAACTATGGCTACACCTTC. It encodes CASTQGASRVQSNYGYTF.